The clone carrying this T cell receptor (beta chain) was recorded a few times. Antigen: not known. The CDR3 sequence is 16 residues long. For the second PCR, which ran for about 6 to 11 cycles, a sample-barcoded 5' primer and a J-beta primer mix were used. TCRdb recomputed calls from the 5' RACE reads with MiXCR, one row per CDR3 protein. The sample has some 560,000 distinct CDR3 sequences, roughly a quarter seen once. These data come from a study of blood T cells in healthy people across ages. Study-level findings and limits: Measured against age, TCR beta diversity per million T cells decreased in a roughly linear manner.

The same sample was also used in a study of T cells of mothers and their children. That work contributes: Over 8 million TCR beta CDR3 reads were obtained from each mother, and about 2.9 million from each child. Versus unrelated pairs, overlap was slightly higher in related mother-child pairs, without reaching significance.

The clonotype originates from a boy between 2 and 10 years old in good health. The chain couples TRBV21-1 to TRBJ1-6; no DNA check was done on the table's D call, TRBD1. TRBV21-1 is reported as a pseudogene. Sequencing was done on a sample of blood. As DNA, the CDR3 is TGTGCCAGCAGCAAAGAACGGGACAGGGATAATTCACCCCTCCACTTT. It codes for CASSKERDRDNSPLHF.